A single sample gave rise to the 18 T cell receptor beta chains below, sequenced in a study of control samples from healthy donors and cancer patients. The method was immunoSEQ multiplex PCR; TCRdb's version includes in-frame clones alone and lacks a portion of them. In the table there are 150,000 or so clones, about 91% of which are singletons. Material for sequencing was blood. The source of these receptors is a man between 18 and 29 years old in good health.

The rearrangement joins TRBV9 to TRBJ2-3, with D perhaps matching TRBD1 or TRBD2 (6 bases each). The CDR3 is 16 residues long. Germline CDR1 and CDR2: SGDLS and YYNGEE. V lost 1 base to trimming and J lost 0 bases, with 12 bases between them. The CDR3: CASSVWRGESTDTQYF. In nucleotides, the CDR3 is TGTGCCAGCAGCGTATGGAGGGGGGAGAGCACAGATACGCAGTATTTT.

This clone was seen a single time. The chain joins TRBV5-8 to TRBJ2-1, with D perhaps given as TRBD1 or TRBD2 (5 bases each). The CDR3 extends over 19 amino acids. In germline, CDR1 is SGHTS, CDR2 YDEGEE. V lost 0 bases, J lost 3 bases, and 22 bases lay in between. CDR3 protein: CASSLGGRSAGRLYNEQFF. CDR3 bases: TGTGCCAGCAGCTTGGGGGGACGAAGTGCGGGCCGGCTCTACAATGAGCAGTTCTTC.

The chain joins TRBV10-3 to TRBJ2-1; possibly TRBD1 for D (6 bases). The ends were cut back, 2 bases at V and 4 bases at J, with 12 bases in the middle. The CDR3 is made up of 15 amino acids. The germline gives CDR1 ENHRY, CDR2 SYGVKD. The CDR3 DNA is TGTGCCATCAGTGAGGGGACATCGCTTTACAATGAGCAGTTCTTC. Its protein is CAISEGTSLYNEQFF.

This sequence joins TRBV2 and TRBJ1-1; TRBD1 matches 9 bases. Trimming at V came to 7 bases and at J to 5 bases, leaving 11 bases not matched to a gene. The CDR3 totals 15 residues. Germline CDR1 is SNHLY and CDR2 is FYNNEI. This chain's CDR3 is CASKRDRAKGTEAFF. The CDR3, as DNA: TGTGCCAGCAAGCGGGACAGGGCCAAAGGGACTGAAGCTTTCTTT. The whole variable domain, filled in from reference TRBV2 and TRBJ1-1, reads EPEVTQTPSHQVTQMGQEVILRCVPISNHLYFYWYRQILGQKVEFLVSFYNNEISEKSEIFDDQFSVERPDGSNFTLKIRSTKLEDSAMYFCASKRDRAKGTEAFFGQGTRLTVV.

The gene calls are TRBV30 and TRBJ1-3, with D perhaps matching TRBD1 (6 bases). The CDR3 is 15 residues long. CDR1 GTSNPN and CDR2 SVGIG come from the germline V gene (reference sequence). V shed 0 bases and J shed 2 bases, with 11 bases lying between them. In DNA form, the CDR3 reads TGTGCCTGGAGTGTTAGGGGGGCCGCTGGAAACACCATATATTTT. Translation: CAWSVRGAAGNTIYF.

This chain connects TRBV2 to TRBJ2-3; 12 positions match TRBD2. V trimming: 3 bases; J trimming: 4 bases; junction bases outside the gene matches: 5. Per germline, CDR1 SNHLY and CDR2 FYNNEI. This CDR3 has 16 residues. In DNA form, the CDR3 reads TGTGCCAGCAGTGAGTGGTCTAGCGGGGGGGCAGATACGCAGTATTTT. Protein sequence: CASSEWSSGGADTQYF.

The chain recombines TRBV19 with TRBJ1-3; perhaps TRBD1 as D (6 bases). CDR1 and CDR2 (germline): LNHDA, SQIVND (reference sequence). V shed 8 bases and J shed 2 bases, with 10 bases lying between them. This CDR3 region has 13 residues. The CDR3 spells CASGQGTGNTIYF. The CDR3 DNA sequence: TGTGCCAGTGGCCAGGGGACTGGAAACACCATATATTTT. Based on the CDR3 plus reference TRBV19 and TRBJ1-3, the full variable domain is DGGITQSPKYLFRKEGQNVTLSCEQNLNHDAMYWYRQDPGQGLRLIYYSQIVNDFQKGDIAEGYSVSREKKESFPLTVTSAQKNPTAFYLCASGQGTGNTIYFGEGSWLTVV.

The chain couples TRBV3-1 (or the pseudogene TRBV3-2) to TRBJ2-3; D is possibly TRBD2 (6 bases). The CDR3 runs to 14 residues. The germline CDR1 and CDR2 sequences are LGHDT and YNNKEL (reference sequence). The V gene lost 1 base and the J gene lost 4 bases, with 9 bases spanning the gap. As DNA, the CDR3 is TGTGCCAGCAGCCAAGGACTAGTTGCAGATACGCAGTATTTT. Encoded protein: CASSQGLVADTQYF.

The chain recombines TRBV9 with TRBJ1-4, with D hard to call. V was trimmed by 4 bases and J by 0 bases, leaving 16 bases between them. The germline gives CDR1 SGDLS, CDR2 YYNGEE. The CDR3 spans 17 residues. The CDR3 region is CASSPGLSGATNEKLFF. CDR3 sequence (DNA): TGTGCCAGCAGCCCCGGCCTCAGCGGAGCAACTAATGAAAAACTGTTTTTT.

V usage is TRBV28 and J usage is TRBJ2-6; D remains unclear. With 2 bases removed from V and 0 bases from J, the gap between germline ends came to 11 bases. This CDR3 is built from 17 residues. The germline CDR1 and CDR2 sequences are MDHEN and SYDVKM. The CDR3 sequence: CASSLGLTGSGANVLTF. Written as DNA, the CDR3 is TGTGCCAGCAGTTTAGGGCTGACTGGCTCTGGGGCCAACGTCCTGACTTTC.

V is TRBV28 and J is TRBJ1-1; D gene uncertain. In germline, CDR1 is MDHEN, CDR2 SYDVKM. The CDR3 consists of 15 residues. Trimming cost V 1 base and J 0 bases, with 9 bases left between them. Here the CDR3 DNA reads TGTGCCAGCAGTTTATTCTCGGGCATGAACACTGAAGCTTTCTTT. Protein sequence: CASSLFSGMNTEAFF.

This clone has just one count. V usage is TRBV2 and J usage is TRBJ2-7, with 7 bases that match TRBD1. The CDR3 sequence is 14 residues long. Germline-derived CDR1 and CDR2 are SNHLY and FYNNEI. J was trimmed by 0 bases and V by 6 bases; bases with no gene match: 5. This CDR3 is CASSLQGSSYEQYF. CDR3 sequence (DNA): TGTGCCAGCAGCTTACAGGGGAGCTCCTACGAGCAGTACTTC.

This chain joins TRBV28 and TRBJ1-2; TRBD1 might be the D (5 bases). The CDR3 contains 12 residues. Looked up from germline, CDR1 is MDHEN and CDR2 is SYDVKM. Trimming removed 9 bases at V and 3 bases at J, with 11 bases between. As DNA, the CDR3 is TGTGCCAGGCCCCAGGGTTACTATGGCTACACCTTC. Its translation is CARPQGYYGYTF.

This clone was picked up a small number of times. V usage is TRBV7-9 and J usage is TRBJ1-1; D remains ambiguous. The V and J ends lost 6 bases and 1 base respectively, with 18 bases between them. Germline V CDR1 and CDR2: SEHNR, FQNEAQ (reference sequence). This CDR3 has 16 amino acids. This CDR3 reads CASSYLGGRENTEAFF. CDR3 nucleotide sequence: TGTGCCAGCAGTTACCTCGGAGGCCGGGAGAACACTGAAGCTTTCTTT.

The rearrangement joins TRBV29-1 to TRBJ2-5; D unresolved. CDR1 SQVTM and CDR2 ANQGSEA come from the germline V gene. Trimming stripped 2 bases from V and 2 bases from J, with 18 bases between. The CDR3 is 16 amino acids. CDR3 loop: CSVEFWTERSQETQYF. CDR3 bases: TGCAGCGTTGAATTCTGGACCGAGCGAAGTCAAGAGACCCAGTACTTC.

This chain connects TRBV4-1 to TRBJ2-1; TRBD2 aligns across 12 bases. Trimming at V came to 0 bases and at J to 1 base, leaving 10 bases not matched to a gene. The germline gives CDR1 MGHRA, CDR2 YSYEKL. The CDR3 spans 20 residues. The CDR3 DNA sequence: TGCGCCAGCAGCCAAGAAAGGCTAGCGGGGGGGCTTTTATCCTACAATGAGCAGTTCTTC. Translation gives CASSQERLAGGLLSYNEQFF.

V and J are TRBV2 and TRBJ1-5; D uncertain. V was trimmed by 6 bases and J by 9 bases, leaving 18 bases between them. The germline V gene encodes CDR1 SNHLY and CDR2 FYNNEI. The CDR3 is made up of 14 amino acids. DNA of the CDR3: TGTGCCAGCAGACCCGGACGCGAGGGAGGGCCCCAGCATTTT. Translating gives CASRPGREGGPQHF.

The chain links TRBV28 to TRBJ1-3, with TRBD1 matching over 7 bases. There are 15 residues in the CDR3. The V gene's germline CDR1 is MDHEN and CDR2 SYDVKM. The V gene end was trimmed by 3 bases and the J gene end by 4 bases; junction bases not matched to a gene: 6. The chain's CDR3 is CASSLEGARGNTIYF. Written as DNA, the CDR3 is TGTGCCAGCAGTTTGGAGGGGGCGCGAGGAAACACCATATATTTT. The full variable domain, with the rest looked up from reference TRBV28 and TRBJ1-3, is DVKVTQSSRYLVKRTGEKVFLECVQDMDHENMFWYRQDPGLGLRLIYFSYDVKMKEKGDIPEGYSVSREKKERFSLILESASTNQTSMYLCASSLEGARGNTIYFGEGSWLTVV.